Listed here are 18 T cell receptor beta chains from one sample, sequenced in a study of blood T cells in healthy people across ages. Primers used in a second PCR of about 7 to 12 cycles were a sample-barcoded 5' primer and a J-beta primer mix. From the 5' RACE reads, TCRdb called clonotypes with MiXCR, one entry per CDR3 protein. The sample includes some 1,500,000 distinct CDR3 sequences, less than 45% of them seen just once. The sequenced sample was blood. The receptor set was obtained from a woman aged 18 to 35 in good health.

This clonotype has a handful of counts. The chain recombines TRBV7-3 with TRBJ1-2, with TRBD1 as a possible D gene (6 bases). This CDR3 comprises 14 residues. Trimming took off 5 bases at V and 3 bases at J, with 13 bases between the two ends. Per germline, CDR1 SGHTA and CDR2 FQGTGA. The CDR3 region has the DNA TGTGCCAGCAGCCCCGGGACATTCGACTATGGCTACACCTTC. It yields the protein CASSPGTFDYGYTF.

This clonotype was observed a few times. This sequence joins TRBV2 and TRBJ2-1; unclear D gene. The germline V gene encodes CDR1 SNHLY and CDR2 FYNNEI. The V end was cut by 6 bases, the J end by 0 bases, with 12 bases between. There are 15 residues in the CDR3. The CDR3 region is CASSPEQSSYNEQFF. The CDR3 DNA is TGTGCCAGCAGCCCAGAACAGAGCTCCTACAATGAGCAGTTCTTC. The variable domain in full, completed from reference TRBV2 and TRBJ2-1, reads EPEVTQTPSHQVTQMGQEVILRCVPISNHLYFYWYRQILGQKVEFLVSFYNNEISEKSEIFDDQFSVERPDGSNFTLKIRSTKLEDSAMYFCASSPEQSSYNEQFFGPGTRLTVL.

This chain's CDR3 is CSVGQGRYEQYF. The CDR3 coding sequence is TGCAGCGTTGGACAGGGGCGCTATGAGCAGTACTTC. V is TRBV29-1 and J is TRBJ2-5; TRBD1 matches 8 bases. Trimming at V came to 4 bases and at J to 11 bases, leaving 9 bases not matched to a gene. CDR3 length: 12 amino acids. Germline values: CDR1 SQVTM, CDR2 ANQGSEA. The variable domain in full, completed from reference TRBV29-1 and TRBJ2-5, reads SAVISQKPSRDICQRGTSLTIQCQVDSQVTMMFWYRQQPGQSLTLIATANQGSEATYESGFVIDKFPISRPNLTFSTLTVSNMSPEDSSIYLCSVGQGRYEQYFGPGTRLLVL.

This chain joins TRBV11-1 and TRBJ2-3; a possible D gene is TRBD2 (6 bases). V lost 1 base and J lost 4, with 15 bases in between. The CDR3 has 16 residues. Germline loops: CDR1 SGHAT, CDR2 FQDESV (reference sequence). CDR3 DNA: TGTGCCAGCAGCTTAGGGTACGGGACTGGCGCAGATACGCAGTATTTT. Translated: CASSLGYGTGADTQYF.

This clonotype has a handful of counts. V usage is TRBV6-5 and J usage is TRBJ1-5; D gene uncertain. The germline CDR1 and CDR2 sequences are MNHEY and SVGAGI. The CDR3 contains 13 residues. V shed 5 bases and J shed 5 bases, with 10 bases lying between them. CDR3 DNA: TGTGCCAGCAGTCGGACGGAGTATCAGCCCCAGCATTTT. Protein product: CASSRTEYQPQHF.

The V gene is TRBV15, the J gene TRBJ1-1; 9 nucleotides line up with TRBD1. The V gene's germline CDR1 is LNHNV and CDR2 YYDKDF (reference sequence). The CDR3 covers 14 residues. J was trimmed by 11 bases and V by 5 bases; bases with no gene match: 12. Here the CDR3 DNA reads TGTGCCACCAGCGGGGGACAGGGTCCCACTGGGGCTTTCTTT. Protein sequence: CATSGGQGPTGAFF.

This clonotype was observed a handful of times. The chain joins TRBV4-3 to TRBJ2-7; the match to TRBD1 covers 9 bases. V shed 8 bases, J shed 5 bases, and the junction held 10 bases outside the gene matches. The germline gives CDR1 LGHNA, CDR2 YSLEER. The CDR3 is made up of 14 amino acids. CDR3 sequence: CASAPGQGIDEQYF. Here the CDR3 DNA reads TGCGCCAGCGCCCCGGGACAGGGCATAGACGAGCAGTACTTC.

This chain connects TRBV25-1 to TRBJ2-1; D gene uncertain. Trimming removed 3 bases from V and 6 bases from J, with 6 bases in between. CDR1 MGHDK and CDR2 SYGVNS come from the germline V gene. This CDR3 is built from 12 residues. CDR3 region: CASSEVLNEQFF. For the CDR3, the DNA is TGTGCCAGCAGTGAGGTACTCAATGAGCAGTTCTTC.

The V gene is TRBV7-2, the J gene TRBJ2-5; TRBD2 aligns across 9 bases. Germline V lookup: CDR1 SGHTA, CDR2 FQGNSA. The V segment lost 4 bases and the J segment 11 bases; nucleotides outside the gene matches: 11. This CDR3 has 14 residues. This chain's CDR3 is CASSSLAGGPQQYF. The CDR3 nucleotides read TGTGCCAGCAGCTCCCTCGCGGGAGGGCCCCAGCAGTACTTC. The full variable domain, with the rest looked up from reference TRBV7-2 and TRBJ2-5, is GAGVSQSPSNKVTEKGKDVELRCDPISGHTALYWYRQSLGQGLEFLIYFQGNSAPDKSGLPSDRFSAERTGGSVSTLTIQRTQQEDSAVYLCASSSLAGGPQQYFGPGTRLLVL.

This clonotype was seen a few times. This chain links TRBV25-1 with TRBJ1-1, with a weak D call TRBD1 (5 bases). The germline gives CDR1 MGHDK, CDR2 SYGVNS. The CDR3 is 15 residues long. Deletions cut 3 bases from V and 1 base from J, with 12 bases between. The CDR3 sequence: CASSELGTGNTEAFF. DNA of the CDR3: TGTGCCAGCAGTGAGCTCGGGACGGGGAACACTGAAGCTTTCTTT.

The chain is built from TRBV4-3 and TRBJ2-1; perhaps TRBD2 as D (6 bases). The CDR3 covers 15 residues. V dropped 1 base and J dropped 0 bases, with 7 bases sitting between them. Germline CDR1 reads LGHNA; CDR2 reads YSLEER. This chain's CDR3 is CASSQASDSYNEQFF. The CDR3, as DNA: TGCGCCAGCAGCCAAGCTAGCGACTCCTACAATGAGCAGTTCTTC.

The J gene is TRBJ2-3, the V gene TRBV6-2 or TRBV6-3; TRBD1 is a possible D gene (6 bases). V gave up 3 bases and J gave up 0 bases, with 10 bases separating them. The CDR3 length is 15 residues. CDR1 is MNHEY, CDR2 SVGEGT, per germline. The CDR3: CASSYQGRSTDTQYF. The CDR3 DNA sequence: TGTGCCAGCAGTTATCAGGGGCGGAGCACAGATACGCAGTATTTT.

The chain employs TRBV5-1 and TRBJ1-3; TRBD1 might be the D (6 bases). The germline V and J ends were trimmed by 0 bases and 4 bases, with 14 bases remaining between them. Germline V gene lookup returns CDR1 SGHRS and CDR2 YFSETQ. The CDR3 extends over 16 amino acids. In DNA form, the CDR3 reads TGCGCCAGCAGCTTGGCCGGGACACCGTACGGAAACACCATATATTTT. Protein: CASSLAGTPYGNTIYF. Full variable domain (outside the CDR3, taken from reference TRBV5-1 and TRBJ1-3): KAGVTQTPRYLIKTRGQQVTLSCSPISGHRSVSWYQQTPGQGLQFLFEYFSETQRNKGNFPGRFSGRQFSNSRSEMNVSTLELGDSALYLCASSLAGTPYGNTIYFGEGSWLTVV.

The V call is TRBV2, the J call TRBJ2-3, with D perhaps assigned TRBD1 or TRBD2 (5 bases each). V dropped 1 base and J dropped 0 bases, with 8 bases sitting between them. Germline CDR1 is SNHLY and CDR2 is FYNNEI. This CDR3 contains 15 residues. CDR3 sequence: CASSEGGPSTDTQYF. The CDR3 DNA follows: TGTGCCAGCAGTGAAGGGGGACCCAGCACAGATACGCAGTATTTT.

At least ten counts were recorded for this clonotype. The gene calls are TRBV7-2 and TRBJ1-1; 7 bases align to TRBD1. The CDR3 extends over 14 amino acids. J gave up 1 base and V 3 bases, and 2 bases lay outside the gene matches. CDR1 SGHTA and CDR2 FQGNSA come from the germline V gene. This chain's CDR3 is CASSFGTANTEAFF. The CDR3 bases are TGTGCCAGCAGCTTCGGGACAGCGAACACTGAAGCTTTCTTT. Full variable domain (remainder filled in from reference TRBV7-2 and TRBJ1-1): GAGVSQSPSNKVTEKGKDVELRCDPISGHTALYWYRQSLGQGLEFLIYFQGNSAPDKSGLPSDRFSAERTGGSVSTLTIQRTQQEDSAVYLCASSFGTANTEAFFGQGTRLTVV.

This clonotype was observed many times. This chain links TRBV20-1 with TRBJ2-7, with 8 bases identical to TRBD1. The CDR3 is 15 amino acids. V shed 3 bases and J 7 bases; nucleotides not matched to a gene: 14. Germline CDR1 DFQATT, CDR2 SNEGSKA (reference sequence). As DNA, the CDR3 is TGCAGTGCTAGGGTTCCGGGACAGGAGTTTGAGGAGCAGTACTTC. Its protein is CSARVPGQEFEEQYF.

The rearrangement links TRBV20-1 to TRBJ1-1; D ambiguous. V lost 3 bases and J 2 bases, leaving 7 bases between the germline ends. The CDR3 is 12 residues long. CDR1 DFQATT and CDR2 SNEGSKA come from the germline V gene (reference sequence). In DNA form, the CDR3 reads TGCAGTGCTAGTTGGGGAAACACTGAAGCTTTCTTT. This translates into CSASWGNTEAFF.

The V call is TRBV4-1, the J call TRBJ2-3, with a possible D match to TRBD1 (5 bases). The CDR3 loop spans 16 amino acids. With 0 bases removed from V and 11 bases from J, the gap between germline ends came to 21 bases. The germline CDR1 and CDR2 sequences are MGHRA and YSYEKL. The DNA of the CDR3 is TGCGCCAGCAGCCAAGATCGACGACAGACCTACAATGAGCAGTATTTT. This translates into CASSQDRRQTYNEQYF.